The entry below gives a single T cell receptor (beta chain) sequence along with its context. Unmatched junction bases numbered 11, after V lost 5 bases and J lost 10 bases. In germline, CDR1 is LGHDT, CDR2 YNNKEL (reference sequence). This CDR3 contains 15 residues. This sample stems from a study of T cells in Graves' hyperthyroidism and ophthalmopathy. About the study: Once the initial diagnosis was made, peripheral blood was obtained before any treatment.

TCR beta CDR3 regions were amplified from RNA transcripts. Using the HTBI primer set, a first-round RT-PCR was run on the TCR CDR3. TCRdb passed the multiplex PCR reads through MiXCR, listing each CDR3 protein once. This table holds fewer than 800,000 distinct CDR3 sequences, 15% to 20% found once. The specimen was blood. The clonotype originates from a man between 18 and 35 years old with Graves' hyperthyroidism. The chain couples TRBV3-1 to TRBJ2-1, with 10 bases lining up with TRBD2. Here the CDR3 DNA reads TGTGCCAGCAGCACCCTTGGATTAGCGGGAGGAGAGCAGTTCTTC. Amino acids: CASSTLGLAGGEQFF.